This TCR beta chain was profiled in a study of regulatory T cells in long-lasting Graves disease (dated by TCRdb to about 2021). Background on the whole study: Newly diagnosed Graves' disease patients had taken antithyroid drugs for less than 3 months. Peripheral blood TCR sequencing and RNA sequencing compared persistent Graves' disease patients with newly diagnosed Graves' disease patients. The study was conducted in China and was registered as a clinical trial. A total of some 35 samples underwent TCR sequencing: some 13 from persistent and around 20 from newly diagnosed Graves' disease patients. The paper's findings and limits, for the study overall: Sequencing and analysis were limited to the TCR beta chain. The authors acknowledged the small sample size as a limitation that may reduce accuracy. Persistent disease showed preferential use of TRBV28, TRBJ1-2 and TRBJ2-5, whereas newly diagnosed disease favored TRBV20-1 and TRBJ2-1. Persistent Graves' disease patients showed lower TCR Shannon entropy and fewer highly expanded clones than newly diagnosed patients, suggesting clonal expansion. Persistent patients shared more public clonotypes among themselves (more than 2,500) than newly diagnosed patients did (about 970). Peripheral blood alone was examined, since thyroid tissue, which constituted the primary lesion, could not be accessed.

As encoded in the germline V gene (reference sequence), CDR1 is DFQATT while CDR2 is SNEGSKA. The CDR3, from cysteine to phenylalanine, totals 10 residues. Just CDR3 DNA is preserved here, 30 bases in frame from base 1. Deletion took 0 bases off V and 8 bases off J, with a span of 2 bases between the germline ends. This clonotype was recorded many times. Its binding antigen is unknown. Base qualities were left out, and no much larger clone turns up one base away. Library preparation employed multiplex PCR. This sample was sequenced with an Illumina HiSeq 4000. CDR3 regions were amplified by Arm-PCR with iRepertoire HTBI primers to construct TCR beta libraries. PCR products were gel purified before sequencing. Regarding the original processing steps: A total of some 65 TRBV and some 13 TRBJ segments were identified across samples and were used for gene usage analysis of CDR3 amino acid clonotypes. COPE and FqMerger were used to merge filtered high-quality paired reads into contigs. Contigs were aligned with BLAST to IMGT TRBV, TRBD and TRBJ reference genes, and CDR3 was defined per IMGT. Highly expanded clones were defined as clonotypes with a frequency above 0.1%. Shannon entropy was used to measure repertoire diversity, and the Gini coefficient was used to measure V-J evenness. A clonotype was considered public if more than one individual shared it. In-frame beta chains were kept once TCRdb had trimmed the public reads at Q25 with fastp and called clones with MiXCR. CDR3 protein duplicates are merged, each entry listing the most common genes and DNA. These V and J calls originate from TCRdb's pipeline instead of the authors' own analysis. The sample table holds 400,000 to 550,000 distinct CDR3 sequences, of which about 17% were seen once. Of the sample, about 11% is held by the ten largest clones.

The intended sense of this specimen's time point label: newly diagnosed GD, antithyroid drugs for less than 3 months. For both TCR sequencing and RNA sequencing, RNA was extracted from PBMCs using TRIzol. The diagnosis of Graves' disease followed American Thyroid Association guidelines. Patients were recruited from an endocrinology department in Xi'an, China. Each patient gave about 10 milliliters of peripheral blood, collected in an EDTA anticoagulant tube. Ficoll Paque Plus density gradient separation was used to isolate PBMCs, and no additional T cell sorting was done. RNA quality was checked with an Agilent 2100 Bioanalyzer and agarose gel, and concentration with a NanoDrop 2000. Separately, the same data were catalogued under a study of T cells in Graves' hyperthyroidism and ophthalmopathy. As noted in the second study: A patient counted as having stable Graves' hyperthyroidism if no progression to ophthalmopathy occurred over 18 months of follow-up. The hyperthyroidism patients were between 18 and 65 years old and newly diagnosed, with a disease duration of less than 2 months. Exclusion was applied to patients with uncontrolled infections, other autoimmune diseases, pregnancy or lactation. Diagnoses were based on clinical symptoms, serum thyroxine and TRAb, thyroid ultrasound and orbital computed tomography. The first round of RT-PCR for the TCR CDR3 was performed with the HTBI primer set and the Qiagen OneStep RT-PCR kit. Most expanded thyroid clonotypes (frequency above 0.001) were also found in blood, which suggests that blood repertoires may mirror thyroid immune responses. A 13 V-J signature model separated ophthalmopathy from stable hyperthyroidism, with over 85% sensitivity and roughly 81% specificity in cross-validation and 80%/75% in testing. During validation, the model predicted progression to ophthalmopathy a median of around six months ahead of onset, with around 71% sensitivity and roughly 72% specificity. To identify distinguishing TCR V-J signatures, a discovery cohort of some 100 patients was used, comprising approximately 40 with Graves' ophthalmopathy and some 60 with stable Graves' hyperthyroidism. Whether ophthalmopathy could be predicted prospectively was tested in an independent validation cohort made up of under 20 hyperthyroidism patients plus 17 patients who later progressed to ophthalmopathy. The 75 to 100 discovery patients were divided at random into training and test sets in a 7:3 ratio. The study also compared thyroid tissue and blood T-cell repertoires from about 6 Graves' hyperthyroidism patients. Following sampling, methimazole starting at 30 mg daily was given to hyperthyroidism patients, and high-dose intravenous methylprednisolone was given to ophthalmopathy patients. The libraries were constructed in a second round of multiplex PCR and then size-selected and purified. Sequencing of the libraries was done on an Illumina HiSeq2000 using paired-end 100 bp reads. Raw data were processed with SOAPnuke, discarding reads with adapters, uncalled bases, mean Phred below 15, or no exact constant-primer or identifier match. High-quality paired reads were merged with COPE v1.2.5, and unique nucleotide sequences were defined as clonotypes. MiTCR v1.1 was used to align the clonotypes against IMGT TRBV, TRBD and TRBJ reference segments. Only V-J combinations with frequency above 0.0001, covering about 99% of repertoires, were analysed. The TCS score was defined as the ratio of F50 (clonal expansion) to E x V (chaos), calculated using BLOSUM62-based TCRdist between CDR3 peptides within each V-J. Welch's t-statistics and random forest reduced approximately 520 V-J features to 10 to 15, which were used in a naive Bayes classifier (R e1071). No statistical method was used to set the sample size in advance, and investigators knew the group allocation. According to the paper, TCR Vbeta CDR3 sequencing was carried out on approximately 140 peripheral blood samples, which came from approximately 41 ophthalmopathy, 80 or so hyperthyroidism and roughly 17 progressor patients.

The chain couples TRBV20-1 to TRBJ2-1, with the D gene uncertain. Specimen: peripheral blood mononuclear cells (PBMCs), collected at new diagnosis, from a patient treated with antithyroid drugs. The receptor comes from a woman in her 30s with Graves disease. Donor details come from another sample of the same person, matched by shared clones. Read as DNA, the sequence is TGCAGTGCTAGAGACCATGAGCAGTTCTTC. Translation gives CSARDHEQFF.